The 29 T cell receptor beta chains presented below share a single source sample, sequenced in a study of glioma-infiltrating T cells. TCR alpha and beta CDR3 regions were amplified from RNA using iRepertoire nested multiplex PCR. Each CDR3 protein gets one entry after TCRdb re-called the multiplex PCR reads with MiXCR. The sample has over 130,000 distinct CDR3 sequences; about 39% are singletons. Input material: glioma tissue, nonneoplastic brain tissue, or PBMCs (not recorded which). The receptors originated from a human donor with low-grade glioma or glioblastoma, undergoing nonglioma brain surgery, or in good health (not recorded which).

The rearrangement joins TRBV15 to TRBJ2-3, with 9 bases aligning to TRBD2. There are 17 residues in the CDR3. Losses at the gene ends were 0 bases for V and 5 bases for J; bases not matched to a gene: 9. Germline CDR1 LNHNV, CDR2 YYDKDF (reference sequence). CDR3 protein: CATSRDIIAGAGDTQYF. Here the CDR3 DNA reads TGTGCCACCAGCAGAGACATTATAGCGGGAGCAGGAGATACGCAGTATTTT.

This clonotype showed up just a few times. V usage is TRBV28 and J usage is TRBJ2-7; a possible D gene is TRBD1 (6 bases). Germline V lookup: CDR1 MDHEN, CDR2 SYDVKM. CDR3 length: 16 residues. Between the trimmed V and J ends, which lost 3 bases and 3 bases, there was a span of 18 bases. CDR3 sequence: CASSFVFGTNNYEQYF. For the CDR3, the DNA is TGTGCCAGCAGTTTTGTTTTCGGGACAAATAACTACGAGCAGTACTTC.

The chain recombines TRBV20-1 with TRBJ2-1; TRBD1 matches 8 bases. This CDR3 contains 14 residues. The germline CDR1 and CDR2 sequences are DFQATT and SNEGSKA (reference sequence). V dropped 5 bases and J dropped 0; count of bases not matched to a gene: 3. CDR3 protein: CSAWTGSSYNEQFF. The CDR3 DNA follows: TGCAGTGCTTGGACAGGGAGCTCCTACAATGAGCAGTTCTTC.

This clonotype was found many times. The chain uses TRBV27 and TRBJ1-6; the D is unclear. This CDR3 region has 14 residues. Trimming pared 3 bases from V and 7 bases from J, leaving 10 bases between. In germline, CDR1 is MNHEY, CDR2 SMNVEV (reference sequence). The CDR3 sequence is CASSFSVENSPLHF. Here the CDR3 DNA reads TGTGCCAGCAGTTTCTCAGTAGAAAATTCACCCCTCCACTTT.

The chain combines TRBV28 with TRBJ1-5; TRBD1 might be the D (5 bases). The V end was cut by 2 bases, the J end by 6 bases, with 20 bases between. CDR1 MDHEN and CDR2 SYDVKM come from the germline V gene. There are 17 residues in the CDR3. CDR3: CASSLRGGPGRRQPQHF. CDR3 bases: TGTGCCAGCAGTTTACGGGGTGGGCCAGGGAGGCGTCAGCCCCAGCATTTT.

This clonotype was detected only a few times. The rearrangement uses TRBV7-2 and TRBJ2-5; the D is unclear. V lost 1 base and J 5 bases, leaving 14 bases between the germline ends. The length of the CDR3 is 15 residues. Germline CDR1 is SGHTA and CDR2 is FQGNSA. CDR3 bases: TGTGCCAGCAGCTTAGATCGGTCGCTAGGGGAGACCCAGTACTTC. Encoded protein: CASSLDRSLGETQYF.

The rearrangement links TRBV2 to TRBJ2-3, with 9 positions matching TRBD2. The trim removed 6 bases at V and 5 bases at J, leaving 6 bases unmatched. The CDR3 sequence is 14 residues long. Germline CDR1 reads SNHLY; CDR2 reads FYNNEI. This chain's CDR3 is CASRAGGPRDTQYF. CDR3 nucleotides: TGTGCCAGCAGAGCGGGAGGCCCTAGAGATACGCAGTATTTT.

V and J are TRBV6-1 and TRBJ2-6; TRBD1 matches 8 bases. The V gene end was trimmed by 7 bases and the J gene end by 2 bases; junction bases not matched to a gene: 4. The CDR3 has 15 amino acids. Looked up from germline, CDR1 is MNHNS and CDR2 is SASEGT. The CDR3 protein is CASTGQDAGANVLTF. In DNA, the CDR3 is TGTGCCAGCACGGGACAGGACGCTGGGGCCAACGTCCTGACTTTC.

This clonotype was seen a handful of times. J is TRBJ2-7 and V is TRBV7-6, with D perhaps matching TRBD2 (6 bases). V gave up 5 bases and J gave up 3 bases, with 11 bases separating them. The length of the CDR3 is 13 residues. CDR1 is SGHVS, CDR2 FNYEAQ, per germline. CDR3 bases: TGTGCCAGCAGCGCTAATAGCGGCTACGAGCAGTACTTC. It yields the protein CASSANSGYEQYF.

The gene calls are TRBV6-6 and TRBJ2-5; no definite D call. The CDR3 has 16 amino acids. In germline, CDR1 is MNHNY, CDR2 SVGAGI (reference sequence). V was pared by 0 bases and J by 2 bases, with 13 bases between. CDR3 sequence: CASSYSDVLGQETQYF. CDR3 sequence (DNA): TGTGCCAGCAGTTACTCGGACGTCCTTGGGCAAGAGACCCAGTACTTC.

V gene TRBV2 combines with J gene TRBJ2-7; D remains ambiguous. The V gene lost 2 bases and the J gene lost 4 bases, with 6 bases spanning the gap. This CDR3 has 12 residues. In germline, CDR1 is SNHLY, CDR2 FYNNEI. DNA of the CDR3: TGTGCCAGCAGTGAAACGGGTTACGAGCAGTACTTC. It is translated as CASSETGYEQYF.

The chain employs TRBV20-1 and TRBJ2-1; 9 positions match TRBD1. The ends lost 1 base at V and 8 bases at J; junction bases unmatched: 9. The CDR3 consists of 15 residues. CDR1 is DFQATT, CDR2 SNEGSKA, per germline (reference sequence). CDR3 nucleotides: TGCAGTGCTAGAGTAGGGACAGGGCGTAAGGATGAGCAGTTCTTC. It codes for CSARVGTGRKDEQFF.

This chain joins TRBV27 and TRBJ1-6; D not resolved. The germline V gene has CDR1 MNHEY and CDR2 SMNVEV (reference sequence). V was pared by 3 bases and J by 6 bases, with 12 bases between. CDR3 length: 15 amino acids. CDR3 nucleotides: TGTGCCAGCAGTTTTTTAGTGGACTCTAATTCACCCCTCCACTTT. Protein product: CASSFLVDSNSPLHF.

Concerning this clonotype itself: A much bigger clone sits one base away, suggesting this may be a read error. The chain joins TRBV6-6 to TRBJ1-1, with TRBD1 identical over 8 bases. V was clipped by 7 bases and J by 7 bases; unmatched bases: 8. Per germline, CDR1 MNHNY and CDR2 SVGAGI (reference sequence). The CDR3 loop spans 13 amino acids. CDR3 DNA: TGTGCCAGCACGGACAGGGTTCACATTGAAGCTTTCTTT. As protein: CASTDRVHIEAFF.

Details on this clonotype: Given a much more abundant clone one base away, this may be a read error. This chain links TRBV14 with TRBJ2-1, with 9 bases matching TRBD2. Germline lookup yields CDR1 SGHDN and CDR2 FVKESK. CDR3 size: 15 residues. CDR3 amino acids: CASSLSGSSYNEQLF. CDR3 DNA sequence: TGTGCCAGCAGTCTTAGCGGGAGTTCCTACAATGAGCAGTTATTC.

This chain joins TRBV20-1 and TRBJ2-3; 13 nucleotides line up with TRBD2. Looked up from germline, CDR1 is DFQATT and CDR2 is SNEGSKA (reference sequence). Trimming cost V 8 bases and J 3 bases; bases outside gene matches: 8. The CDR3 extends over 15 amino acids. As DNA, the CDR3 is TGCAGTACCCGGACTAGCGGGAGAGCTACAGATACGCAGTATTTT. It codes for CSTRTSGRATDTQYF.

J is TRBJ2-1 and V is TRBV20-1, with 8 bases lining up with TRBD2. Germline lookup yields CDR1 DFQATT and CDR2 SNEGSKA (reference sequence). CDR3 length equals 14 residues. Losses at the gene ends were 6 bases for V and 0 bases for J; bases not matched to a gene: 4. CDR3 DNA: TGCAGTGCCACACTAGCGGCCTCCTACAATGAGCAGTTCTTC. Its translation: CSATLAASYNEQFF.

The rearrangement joins TRBV7-2 to TRBJ1-1; D is uncertain. The V end was cut by 5 bases, the J end by 7 bases, with 11 bases between. CDR1 is SGHTA and CDR2 is FQGNSA in the germline V gene. The CDR3 extends over 12 amino acids. The CDR3 region is CASSLSRGEAFF. In nucleotides, the CDR3 is TGTGCCAGCAGCCTATCCCGGGGTGAAGCTTTCTTT. The complete variable domain, with remaining parts taken from reference TRBV7-2 and TRBJ1-1, reads GAGVSQSPSNKVTEKGKDVELRCDPISGHTALYWYRQSLGQGLEFLIYFQGNSAPDKSGLPSDRFSAERTGGSVSTLTIQRTQQEDSAVYLCASSLSRGEAFFGQGTRLTVV.

Of note for this clonotype: A junction end diverges from the germline sequence, so it may reflect a read error. V gene TRBV6-9 combines with J gene TRBJ1-6, with D possibly being TRBD1 (5 bases). This CDR3 has 13 residues. Germline CDR1 reads MNHGY; CDR2 reads SVAAGI. CDR3 loop: CASSSSSRVIPLF. The DNA of the CDR3 is TGTGCCAGCAGTTCTAGTTCCAGGGTAATTCCTCTTTTT.

This clonotype was counted a single time. The rearrangement joins TRBV7-2 to TRBJ2-7; 8 positions match TRBD1. Germline values: CDR1 SGHTA, CDR2 FQGNSA. The CDR3 length is 15 residues. J was trimmed by 6 bases and V by 0 bases; bases with no gene match: 7. The CDR3 nucleotides are TGTGCCAGCAGCTTAGCTCGACAGGGGTCCCTCGAGCAGTACTTC. It translates to CASSLARQGSLEQYF.

This clonotype was counted once. The V gene is TRBV4-3, the J gene TRBJ1-2; 10 bases map to TRBD1. Germline trimming cut 5 bases from V and 3 bases from J; bases unmatched to any gene: 6. There are 15 residues in the CDR3. Germline CDR1 LGHNA, CDR2 YSLEER. The CDR3 region is CASSLRQGADYGYTF. CDR3 coding DNA: TGCGCCAGCAGCTTACGACAGGGGGCTGACTATGGCTACACCTTC.

This rearrangement joins TRBV7-9 to TRBJ1-1; D might be TRBD1 (6 bases). The CDR3 is 14 amino acids. Germline CDR1 is SEHNR and CDR2 is FQNEAQ (reference sequence). The V end lost 3 bases, the J end lost 1 base, and 9 bases lay between the germline ends. The CDR3, as DNA: TGTGCCAGCAGCTTCCGGGACACGAACACTGAAGCTTTCTTT. Translating it yields CASSFRDTNTEAFF.

This clonotype appeared a few times. This rearrangement joins TRBV6-1 to TRBJ2-1, with 7 bases matching TRBD1. Per the germline V gene, CDR1 is MNHNS and CDR2 is SASEGT. This CDR3 has 14 residues. V lost 4 bases, J lost 5 bases, and 5 bases stayed unmatched. CDR3 in amino acids: CASSATGAHNEQFF. The CDR3 DNA is TGTGCCAGCAGTGCTACAGGGGCCCACAATGAGCAGTTCTTC.

V gene TRBV20-1 combines with J gene TRBJ1-5, with 7 bases fitting TRBD1. Germline CDR1 DFQATT, CDR2 SNEGSKA (reference sequence). The CDR3 sequence is 13 residues long. Germline trimming cut 3 bases from V and 5 bases from J; bases unmatched to any gene: 4. Written as DNA, the CDR3 is TGCAGTGCTAGTCATCAGGGGGATCAGCCCCAGCATTTT. Translated, it gives CSASHQGDQPQHF.

V is TRBV6-6 and J is TRBJ1-5; 9 bases match TRBD1. The CDR3 extends over 15 amino acids. Trimming at V came to 2 bases and at J to 6 bases, leaving 5 bases not matched to a gene. The germline V gene has CDR1 MNHNY and CDR2 SVGAGI (reference sequence). CDR3 sequence reads: CASSYGQGMSQPQHF. CDR3 coding DNA: TGTGCCAGCAGTTACGGACAGGGGATGAGTCAGCCCCAGCATTTT.

The chain carries TRBV7-2 and TRBJ1-6; possibly TRBD1 for D (5 bases). Germline-derived CDR1 and CDR2 are SGHTA and FQGNSA. The V gene lost 5 bases and the J gene lost 7 bases, with 15 bases spanning the gap. The CDR3 contains 15 residues. The CDR3 DNA sequence: TGTGCCAGCAGCGCCACGGGACTGAGCAATTCACCCCTCCACTTT. It yields the protein CASSATGLSNSPLHF. The whole variable domain, filled in from reference TRBV7-2 and TRBJ1-6, reads GAGVSQSPSNKVTEKGKDVELRCDPISGHTALYWYRQSLGQGLEFLIYFQGNSAPDKSGLPSDRFSAERTGGSVSTLTIQRTQQEDSAVYLCASSATGLSNSPLHFGNGTRLTVT.

This clonotype has more than one count but fewer than ten. The chain joins TRBV4-1 to TRBJ2-7; 7 bases agree with TRBD2. Germline CDR1 MGHRA, CDR2 YSYEKL. The V gene end was trimmed by 2 bases and the J gene end by 4 bases; junction bases not matched to a gene: 8. The CDR3 is 15 residues long. CDR3 coding DNA: TGCGCCAGCAGCCAACCAACCGGGACTACGTACGAGCAGTACTTC. Protein sequence: CASSQPTGTTYEQYF.

Worth noting for this clonotype: A much more abundant neighbour one base away suggests this may be a read error. This chain uses TRBV2 with TRBJ2-1, with D unclear. The V gene lost 5 bases and the J gene lost 8 bases, with 7 bases spanning the gap. Germline V lookup: CDR1 SNHLY, CDR2 FYNNEI. CDR3 length: 11 amino acids. The CDR3 is CASSNNDEQFF. The CDR3 DNA reads TGTGCCAGCAGTAATAATGATGAGCAGTTCTTC.

The chain combines TRBV6-2 or TRBV6-3 with TRBJ2-7; possible D gene TRBD2, 5 bases. The CDR3 runs to 15 residues. The V end was cut by 0 bases, the J end by 7 bases, with 16 bases between. Germline V CDR1 and CDR2: MNHEY, SVGEGT. The CDR3 DNA sequence: TGTGCCAGCAGTTACTCGAACCTAGCTCCCTTGGAGCAGTACTTC. Protein: CASSYSNLAPLEQYF.